Following are 28 T cell receptor beta chains from one sample sequenced in a study of neoadjuvant anti-PD-1 for oral cavity cancer (dated by TCRdb to 2020 to 2022). Taken with the paper, the label for time point translates to: before neoadjuvant nivolumab. Preparation of the library involved the immunoSEQ multiplex PCR assay. The source is immuneACCESS, and TCRdb retained only in-frame sequences with V and J called. Part of the clones is not carried over; for the studies checked, unresolved V genes explain less than half of this, and the remainder is unexplained. The sample contains 65,000 to 95,000 clones, approximately 84% of them found a single time. Together, the top ten hold over 3% of the sample. The specimen was PBMCs, collected before nivolumab (anti-PD-1) treatment. These receptors were taken from a person aged 35-79 years with oral cavity squamous cell carcinoma.

V gene TRBV6-6 combines with J gene TRBJ2-1, with D perhaps matching TRBD1 (5 bases). The CDR3 is 12 residues long. The germline gives CDR1 MNHNY, CDR2 SVGAGI (reference sequence). V dropped 3 bases and J dropped 6 bases, with 6 bases sitting between them. Written as DNA, the CDR3 is TGTGCCAGCAGTTATGACAGCAATGAGCAGTTCTTC. It specifies CASSYDSNEQFF.

This chain joins TRBV7-6 and TRBJ2-7, with 7 bases aligning to TRBD2. CDR1 is SGHVS, CDR2 FNYEAQ, per germline. Germline trimming cut 0 bases from V and 2 bases from J; bases unmatched to any gene: 10. The CDR3 contains 17 residues. CDR3 region: CASSLAGTTSSPYEQYF. For the CDR3, the DNA is TGTGCCAGCAGCTTAGCGGGGACTACTAGCTCCCCCTACGAGCAGTACTTC.

The chain couples TRBV14 to TRBJ1-1, with D possibly TRBD1 on 5 matching bases. V was clipped by 5 bases and J by 1 base, with 8 bases between them. CDR3 length equals 13 residues. From germline, CDR1 is SGHDN and CDR2 FVKESK. CDR3 residues: CASSYGQNTEAFF. The CDR3 DNA is TGTGCCAGCAGCTACGGACAGAACACTGAAGCTTTCTTT.

The chain recombines TRBV30 with TRBJ1-1; 9 nucleotides agree with TRBD1. Germline lookup yields CDR1 GTSNPN and CDR2 SVGIG (reference sequence). J was trimmed by 1 base and V by 0 bases; bases with no gene match: 3. The CDR3 sequence is 15 residues long. In DNA form, the CDR3 reads TGTGCCTGGAGTGTAAAGGGACAGGGGAACACTGAAGCTTTCTTT. Translated, it gives CAWSVKGQGNTEAFF.

This clone has just one count. This chain uses TRBV2 with TRBJ2-7; D is unclear. Looked up from germline, CDR1 is SNHLY and CDR2 is FYNNEI. This CDR3 is built from 13 residues. Trimming pared 3 bases from V and 2 bases from J, leaving 8 bases between. The CDR3 DNA is TGTGCCAGCAGTGATCAACCTCCCTACGAGCAGTACTTC. It codes for CASSDQPPYEQYF.

V and J are TRBV5-6 and TRBJ1-5; 7 bases fit TRBD1. V lost 3 bases to trimming and J lost 7 bases; unmatched junction nucleotides: 7. There are 14 residues in the CDR3. The germline V gene encodes CDR1 SGHDT and CDR2 YYEEEE. The CDR3 spells CASSSTGQGQPQHF. In nucleotides, the CDR3 is TGTGCCAGCAGCTCGACAGGGCAGGGACAGCCCCAGCATTTT.

The V call is TRBV9, the J call TRBJ1-1; D not certain. Trimming took off 6 bases at V and 1 base at J, with 10 bases between the two ends. Germline CDR1 and CDR2: SGDLS and YYNGEE. The CDR3 spans 13 residues. The CDR3 sequence is CASNADQNTEAFF. The CDR3 DNA is TGTGCCAGCAACGCAGACCAGAACACTGAAGCTTTCTTT.

V gene TRBV30 combines with J gene TRBJ1-1, with a weak D call TRBD1 (5 bases). The CDR3 has 14 residues. Germline V CDR1 and CDR2: GTSNPN, SVGIG (reference sequence). V gave up 3 bases and J gave up 5 bases, with 16 bases separating them. The CDR3 loop reads CAWRITGVGTEAFF. In DNA, the CDR3 is TGTGCCTGGAGAATTACGGGGGTTGGGACTGAAGCTTTCTTT.

J is TRBJ1-4 and V is TRBV7-9, with TRBD1 identical over 7 bases. CDR3 length equals 16 residues. CDR1 and CDR2 (germline): SEHNR, FQNEAQ (reference sequence). Losses at the gene ends were 0 bases for V and 3 bases for J; bases not matched to a gene: 4. The CDR3 is CASSLAGTAPNEKLFF. The CDR3 DNA is TGTGCCAGCAGCTTAGCAGGGACAGCGCCTAATGAAAAACTGTTTTTT.

The chain recombines TRBV6-6 with TRBJ1-2, with D possibly being TRBD1 (5 bases). The germline CDR1 and CDR2 sequences are MNHNY and SVGAGI (reference sequence). The length of the CDR3 is 14 residues. Trimming removed 3 bases from V and 1 base from J, with 9 bases in between. CDR3 bases: TGTGCCAGCAGTTATTTACAGGATAACTATGGCTACACCTTC. Protein: CASSYLQDNYGYTF.

This clone occurred once. The chain joins TRBV29-1 to TRBJ2-7, with D tentatively TRBD2 (5 bases). Trimming removed 5 bases at V and 7 bases at J, with 18 bases between. Looked up from germline, CDR1 is SQVTM and CDR2 is ANQGSEA. The CDR3 is 13 amino acids. CDR3 nucleotides: TGCAGCGTTCGGTCACCCGCTTCGGGGGAGCAGTACTTC. Its protein product is CSVRSPASGEQYF.

This sequence joins TRBV10-3 and TRBJ2-7, with D possibly matching TRBD1 (5 bases). The CDR3 is 14 residues long. V lost 1 base, J lost 5 bases, and 12 bases lay in between. Germline lookup yields CDR1 ENHRY and CDR2 SYGVKD. CDR3 nucleotide sequence: TGTGCCATCAGTGAGTTGGTAGGGGAAGACGAGCAGTACTTC. Translated: CAISELVGEDEQYF.

The chain uses TRBV20-1 and TRBJ2-7; D not certain. Trimming left V 6 bases short and J 2 bases short, with 8 bases between. Germline V CDR1 and CDR2: DFQATT, SNEGSKA (reference sequence). This CDR3 contains 11 residues. Written as DNA, the CDR3 is TGCAGTGCGATCTCTACCTACGAGCAGTACTTC. Protein sequence: CSAISTYEQYF.

This clone was detected only once. The chain couples TRBV5-1 to TRBJ1-1, with D possibly being TRBD1 (6 bases). V was clipped by 0 bases and J by 4 bases, with 13 bases between them. There are 15 residues in the CDR3. The V gene's germline CDR1 is SGHRS and CDR2 YFSETQ. The CDR3: CASSLDWGGGTEAFF. CDR3 in DNA: TGCGCCAGCAGCTTGGATTGGGGAGGGGGCACTGAAGCTTTCTTT.

V gene TRBV2 combines with J gene TRBJ2-3; D call uncertain. The CDR3 length is 13 residues. Germline V gene sequence: CDR1 SNHLY, CDR2 FYNNEI. The V end was cut by 4 bases, the J end by 1 base, with 6 bases between. CDR3 amino acids: CASSGEGTDTQYF. The CDR3 DNA sequence: TGTGCCAGCAGTGGTGAAGGCACAGATACGCAGTATTTT. The complete variable domain, with remaining parts taken from reference TRBV2 and TRBJ2-3, reads EPEVTQTPSHQVTQMGQEVILRCVPISNHLYFYWYRQILGQKVEFLVSFYNNEISEKSEIFDDQFSVERPDGSNFTLKIRSTKLEDSAMYFCASSGEGTDTQYFGPGTRLTVL.

The chain combines TRBV2 with TRBJ1-1; D gene ambiguous. The germline gives CDR1 SNHLY, CDR2 FYNNEI. V lost 7 bases, J lost 5 bases, and 14 bases lay in between. The CDR3 loop spans 13 amino acids. DNA for the CDR3: TGTGCCAGCATCCAGACGTTAGGGACTGAAGCTTTCTTT. Translated: CASIQTLGTEAFF.

The sample holds one count of this clone. The V call is TRBV7-9, the J call TRBJ1-1; TRBD1 might be the D (6 bases). The CDR3 contains 14 residues. From germline, CDR1 is SEHNR and CDR2 FQNEAQ (reference sequence). V was clipped by 5 bases and J by 4 bases, with 14 bases between them. The CDR3 loop reads CASSTIQGSTEAFF. CDR3 sequence (DNA): TGTGCCAGCAGCACGATACAGGGTAGCACTGAAGCTTTCTTT. The variable domain in full, with the rest retrieved from reference TRBV7-9 and TRBJ1-1, is DTGVSQNPRHKITKRGQNVTFRCDPISEHNRLYWYRQTLGQGPEFLTYFQNEAQLEKSRLLSDRFSAERPKGSFSTLEIQRTEQGDSAMYLCASSTIQGSTEAFFGQGTRLTVV.

V is TRBV5-1 and J is TRBJ1-5, with D perhaps TRBD1 (5 bases). Germline V gives CDR1 SGHRS, CDR2 YFSETQ. The CDR3 is made up of 13 amino acids. Trimming stripped 4 bases from V and 5 bases from J, with 10 bases between. The DNA of the CDR3 is TGCGCCAGCAGCCCGGGACCAGATCAGCCCCAGCATTTT. It yields the protein CASSPGPDQPQHF.

The chain carries TRBV25-1 and TRBJ1-1, with 8 bases lining up with TRBD1. V lost 7 bases and J lost 4; bases outside the gene matches: 11. This CDR3 comprises 15 residues. Germline V lookup: CDR1 MGHDK, CDR2 SYGVNS. CDR3 residues: CASTPFPTGGTEAFF. DNA for the CDR3: TGTGCCAGCACCCCATTTCCCACAGGGGGCACTGAAGCTTTCTTT.

The DNA of the CDR3 is TGTGCCTGGCAGGGCGGCGGAAGGGGCTACACCTTC. It is translated as CAWQGGGRGYTF. The chain is built from TRBV30 and TRBJ1-2, with a possible D match to TRBD1 (5 bases). Germline CDR1 reads GTSNPN; CDR2 reads SVGIG (reference sequence). This CDR3 is 12 amino acids long. Trimming removed 5 bases at V and 8 bases at J, with 15 bases between.

V gene TRBV2 combines with J gene TRBJ2-6; 9 nucleotides agree with TRBD1. V lost 6 bases, J lost 0 bases, and 6 bases stayed unmatched. CDR1 and CDR2 (germline): SNHLY, FYNNEI. The CDR3 loop spans 17 amino acids. For the CDR3, the DNA is TGTGCCAGCAGGCCCGGGACAGGGATCTCTGGGGCCAACGTCCTGACTTTC. Its protein product is CASRPGTGISGANVLTF.

This clone has only one observation. V is TRBV19 and J is TRBJ2-7; TRBD2 agrees at 12 bases. The ends lost 4 bases at V and 5 bases at J; junction bases unmatched: 6. This CDR3 comprises 15 residues. From germline, CDR1 is LNHDA and CDR2 SQIVND (reference sequence). In DNA form, the CDR3 reads TGTGCCAGTAGTACCCTCGGACTAGCGGGGAACGAGCAGTACTTC. Protein sequence: CASSTLGLAGNEQYF.

This clone was found once. This chain joins TRBV6-1 and TRBJ1-1; D is unclear. Germline loops: CDR1 MNHNS, CDR2 SASEGT. V was shortened by 6 bases and J by 4 bases, with 9 bases between the two germline ends. This CDR3 is 12 amino acids long. The CDR3 protein is CASSAPSTEAFF. The CDR3, as DNA: TGTGCCAGCAGCGCCCCGAGCACTGAAGCTTTCTTT.

The chain carries TRBV2 and TRBJ2-5; D remains unclear. The V end was cut by 7 bases, the J end by 2 bases, with 8 bases between. In germline, CDR1 is SNHLY, CDR2 FYNNEI. CDR3 size: 12 residues. CDR3 amino acids: CASKAGQETQYF. CDR3 sequence (DNA): TGTGCCAGCAAGGCCGGTCAAGAGACCCAGTACTTC.

The gene calls are TRBV28 and TRBJ1-3, with D unclear. V lost 9 bases, J lost 2 bases, and 8 bases lay in between. Germline-derived CDR1 and CDR2 are MDHEN and SYDVKM. The CDR3 is 12 residues long. The chain's CDR3 is CASQTPGNTIYF. In DNA form, the CDR3 reads TGTGCCAGTCAGACGCCTGGAAACACCATATATTTT.

The sample holds one count of this clone. The junction departs from germline at one end; a sequencing error may be responsible. This chain links TRBV20-1 with TRBJ1-1, with D hard to call. Germline CDR1 DFQATT, CDR2 SNEGSKA (reference sequence). The CDR3 has 11 residues. The CDR3, as DNA: TGCAGTGCTAGAGACTCCCCGGTAAATAACTTT. This codes for CSARDSPVNNF.

The rearrangement joins TRBV6-5 to TRBJ2-7; 8 nucleotides match TRBD2. The CDR3 spans 14 residues. The germline gives CDR1 MNHEY, CDR2 SVGAGI. Trimming removed 7 bases from V and 6 bases from J; junction bases left unmatched: 11. DNA of the CDR3: TGTGCCAGCATGGATAGCGGGAACACGGGCGAGCAGTACTTC. The encoded protein is CASMDSGNTGEQYF.

This clone was counted once. The rearrangement uses TRBV30 and TRBJ1-1; D not certain. This CDR3 region has 14 residues. CDR1 is GTSNPN and CDR2 is SVGIG in the germline V gene (reference sequence). Trimming pared 4 bases from V and 8 bases from J, leaving 20 bases between. The CDR3 DNA reads as TGTGCCTGGACCCTCGCCGGAGGTTCGAAAGAAGCTTTCTTT. As protein: CAWTLAGGSKEAFF.